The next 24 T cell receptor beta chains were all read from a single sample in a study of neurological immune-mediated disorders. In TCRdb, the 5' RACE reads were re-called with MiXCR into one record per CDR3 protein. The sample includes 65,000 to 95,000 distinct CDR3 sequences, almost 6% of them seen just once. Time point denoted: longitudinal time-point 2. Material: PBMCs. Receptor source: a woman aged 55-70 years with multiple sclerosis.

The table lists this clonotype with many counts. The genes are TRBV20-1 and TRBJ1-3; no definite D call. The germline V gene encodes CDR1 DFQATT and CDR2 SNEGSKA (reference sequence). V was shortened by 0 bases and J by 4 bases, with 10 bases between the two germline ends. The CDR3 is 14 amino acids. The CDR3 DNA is TGCAGTGCTAGAGATAACAGACAAGGAAACACCATATATTTT. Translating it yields CSARDNRQGNTIYF.

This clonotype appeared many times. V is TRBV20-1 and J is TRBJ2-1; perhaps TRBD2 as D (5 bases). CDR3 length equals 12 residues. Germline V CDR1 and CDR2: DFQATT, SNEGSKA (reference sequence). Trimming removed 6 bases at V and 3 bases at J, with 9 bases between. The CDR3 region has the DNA TGCAGTGCCCGTACTAGCTACAATGAGCAGTTCTTC. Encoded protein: CSARTSYNEQFF.

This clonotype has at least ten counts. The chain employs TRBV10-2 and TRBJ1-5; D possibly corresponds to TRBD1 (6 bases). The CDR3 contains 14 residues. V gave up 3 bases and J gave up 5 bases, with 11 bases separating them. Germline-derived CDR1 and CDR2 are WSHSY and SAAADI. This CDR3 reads CASSEGGSDQPQHF. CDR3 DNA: TGCGCCAGCAGTGAAGGGGGGTCGGATCAGCCCCAGCATTTT.

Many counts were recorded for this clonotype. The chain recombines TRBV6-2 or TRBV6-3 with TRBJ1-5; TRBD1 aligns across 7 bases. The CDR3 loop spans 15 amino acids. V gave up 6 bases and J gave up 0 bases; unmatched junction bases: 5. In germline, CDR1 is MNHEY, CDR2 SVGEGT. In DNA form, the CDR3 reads TGTGCCAGCAGGAAGACAGGGAATAGCAATCAGCCCCAGCATTTT. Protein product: CASRKTGNSNQPQHF.

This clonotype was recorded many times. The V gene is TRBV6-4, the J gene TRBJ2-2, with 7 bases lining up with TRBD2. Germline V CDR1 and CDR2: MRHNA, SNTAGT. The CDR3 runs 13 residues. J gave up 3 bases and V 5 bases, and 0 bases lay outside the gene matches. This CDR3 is CASSRGDTGELFF. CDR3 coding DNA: TGTGCCAGCAGTCGGGGGGACACCGGGGAGCTGTTTTTT.

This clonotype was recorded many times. CDR3: CASSLGQPSSGNTIYF. The CDR3 DNA reads as TGTGCCAGCAGCTTAGGGCAGCCCAGCTCTGGAAACACCATATATTTT. The chain carries TRBV7-9 and TRBJ1-3; D remains ambiguous. The CDR3 extends over 16 amino acids. Trimming removed 1 base from V and 0 bases from J, with 10 bases in between. Germline V gives CDR1 SEHNR, CDR2 FQNEAQ (reference sequence). The full variable domain, completed using reference TRBV7-9 and TRBJ1-3, is DTGVSQNPRHKITKRGQNVTFRCDPISEHNRLYWYRQTLGQGPEFLTYFQNEAQLEKSRLLSDRFSAERPKGSFSTLEIQRTEQGDSAMYLCASSLGQPSSGNTIYFGEGSWLTVV.

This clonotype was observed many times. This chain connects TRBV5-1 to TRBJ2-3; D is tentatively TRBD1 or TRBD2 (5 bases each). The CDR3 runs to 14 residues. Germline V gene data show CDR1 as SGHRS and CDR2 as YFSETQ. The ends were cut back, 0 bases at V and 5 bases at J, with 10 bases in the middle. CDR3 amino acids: CASSLAGPGDTQYF. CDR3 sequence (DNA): TGCGCCAGCAGCTTGGCGGGGCCGGGAGATACGCAGTATTTT. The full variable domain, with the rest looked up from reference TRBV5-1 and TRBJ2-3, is KAGVTQTPRYLIKTRGQQVTLSCSPISGHRSVSWYQQTPGQGLQFLFEYFSETQRNKGNFPGRFSGRQFSNSRSEMNVSTLELGDSALYLCASSLAGPGDTQYFGPGTRLTVL.

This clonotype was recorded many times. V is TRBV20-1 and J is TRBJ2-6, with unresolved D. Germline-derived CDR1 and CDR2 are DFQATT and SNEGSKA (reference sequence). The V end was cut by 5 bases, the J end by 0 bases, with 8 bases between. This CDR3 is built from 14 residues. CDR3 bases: TGCAGTGCTGTTGGGTACTCTGGGGCCAACGTCCTGACTTTC. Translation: CSAVGYSGANVLTF.

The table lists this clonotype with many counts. For the CDR3, the DNA is TGTGCCAGCAGCTTACTACTAGCGGGACCCACCGGGGAGCTGTTTTTT. Its translation is CASSLLLAGPTGELFF. The chain couples TRBV7-8 to TRBJ2-2; 10 positions match TRBD2. The germline V gene has CDR1 SGHVS and CDR2 FQNEAQ. V lost 2 bases and J lost 4; bases outside the gene matches: 4. The CDR3 is 16 amino acids.

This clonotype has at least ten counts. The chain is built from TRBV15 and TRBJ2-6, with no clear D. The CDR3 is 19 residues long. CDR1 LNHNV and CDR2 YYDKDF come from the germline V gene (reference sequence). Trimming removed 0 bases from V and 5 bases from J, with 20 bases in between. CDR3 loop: CATSREPTALGGRANVLTF. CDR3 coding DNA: TGTGCCACCAGCAGAGAACCTACAGCCCTTGGTGGAAGGGCCAACGTCCTGACTTTC.

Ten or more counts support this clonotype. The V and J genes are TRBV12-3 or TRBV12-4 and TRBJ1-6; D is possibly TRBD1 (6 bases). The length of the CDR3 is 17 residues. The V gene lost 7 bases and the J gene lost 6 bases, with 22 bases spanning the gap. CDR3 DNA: TGTGCCAGCAAACTTGGACAGCCGGGTTTATCTAATTCACCCCTCCACTTT. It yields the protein CASKLGQPGLSNSPLHF.

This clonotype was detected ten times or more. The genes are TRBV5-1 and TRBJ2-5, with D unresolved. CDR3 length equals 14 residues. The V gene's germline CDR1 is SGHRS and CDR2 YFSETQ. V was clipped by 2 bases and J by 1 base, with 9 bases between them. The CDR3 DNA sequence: TGCGCCAGCAGCTTAGACGTTGGCCAAGAGACCCAGTACTTC. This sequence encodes CASSLDVGQETQYF.

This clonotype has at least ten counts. The CDR3 reads CSWGQGYDTQYF. The CDR3 coding sequence is TGCAGCTGGGGGCAGGGGTATGATACGCAGTATTTT. The V and J genes are TRBV20-1 and TRBJ2-3; maybe TRBD1 (6 bases). This CDR3 has 12 amino acids. Per the germline V gene, CDR1 is DFQATT and CDR2 is SNEGSKA (reference sequence).

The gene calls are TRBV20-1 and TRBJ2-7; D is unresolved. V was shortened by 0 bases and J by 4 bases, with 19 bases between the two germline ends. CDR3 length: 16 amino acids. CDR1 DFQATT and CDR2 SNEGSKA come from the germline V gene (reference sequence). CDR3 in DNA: TGCAGTGCTAGAGATAGGTGGGCAACCCTGGGGTACGAGCAGTACTTC. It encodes CSARDRWATLGYEQYF.

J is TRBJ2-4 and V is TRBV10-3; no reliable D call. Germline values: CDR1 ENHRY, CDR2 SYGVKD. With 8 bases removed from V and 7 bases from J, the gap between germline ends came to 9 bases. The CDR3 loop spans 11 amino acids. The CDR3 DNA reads TGTGCCATCTCAGTCGGGAACATTCAGTACTTC. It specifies CAISVGNIQYF.

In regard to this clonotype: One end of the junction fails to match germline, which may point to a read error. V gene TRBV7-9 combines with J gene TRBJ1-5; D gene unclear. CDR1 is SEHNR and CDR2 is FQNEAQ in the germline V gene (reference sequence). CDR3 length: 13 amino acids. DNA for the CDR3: TGTGCCATCAGCCAGACCTGGGTTCAGCCCCAGCATTTT. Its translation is CAISQTWVQPQHF.

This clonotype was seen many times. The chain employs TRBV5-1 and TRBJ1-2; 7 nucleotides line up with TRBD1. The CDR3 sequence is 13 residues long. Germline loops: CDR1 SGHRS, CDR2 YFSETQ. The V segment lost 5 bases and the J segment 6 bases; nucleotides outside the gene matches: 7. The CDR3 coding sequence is TGCGCCAGCAGGACCGGGACAGAGGATGGCTACACCTTC. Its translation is CASRTGTEDGYTF.

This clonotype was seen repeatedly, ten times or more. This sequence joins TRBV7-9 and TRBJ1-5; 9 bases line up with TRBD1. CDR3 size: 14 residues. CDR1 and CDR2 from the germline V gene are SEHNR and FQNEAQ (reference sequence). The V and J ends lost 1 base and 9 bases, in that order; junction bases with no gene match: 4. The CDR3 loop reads CASSLGTGVSPQHF. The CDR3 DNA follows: TGTGCCAGCAGCTTAGGGACAGGGGTTTCGCCCCAGCATTTT.

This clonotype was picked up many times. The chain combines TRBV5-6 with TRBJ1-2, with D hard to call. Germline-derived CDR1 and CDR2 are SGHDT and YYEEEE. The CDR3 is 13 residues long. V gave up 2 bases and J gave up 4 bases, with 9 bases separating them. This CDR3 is CASSFLRFYGYTF. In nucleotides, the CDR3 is TGTGCCAGCAGCTTCCTTCGCTTCTATGGCTACACCTTC.

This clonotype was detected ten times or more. The chain's CDR3 is CSASELAGFQETQYF. In nucleotides, the CDR3 is TGCAGTGCTAGTGAATTAGCGGGCTTCCAAGAGACCCAGTACTTC. V usage is TRBV20-1 and J usage is TRBJ2-5, with TRBD2 matching over 7 bases. V shed 3 bases and J 1 base; nucleotides not matched to a gene: 8. The CDR3 is 15 amino acids. From germline, CDR1 is DFQATT and CDR2 SNEGSKA (reference sequence).

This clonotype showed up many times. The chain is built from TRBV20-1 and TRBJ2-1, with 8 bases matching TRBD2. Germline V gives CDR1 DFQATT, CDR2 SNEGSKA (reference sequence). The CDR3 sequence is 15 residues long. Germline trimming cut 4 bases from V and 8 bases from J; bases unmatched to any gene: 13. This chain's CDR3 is CSATSGGQGIDEQFF. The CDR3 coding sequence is TGCAGTGCTACGTCGGGGGGGCAGGGTATCGATGAGCAGTTCTTC.

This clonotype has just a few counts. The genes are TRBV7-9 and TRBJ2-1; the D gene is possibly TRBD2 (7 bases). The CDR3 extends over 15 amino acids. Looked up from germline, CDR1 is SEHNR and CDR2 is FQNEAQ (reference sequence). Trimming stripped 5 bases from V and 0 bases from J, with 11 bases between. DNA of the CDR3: TGTGCCAGCAGCCGGGGGGCTTCCTCCTACAATGAGCAGTTCTTC. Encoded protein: CASSRGASSYNEQFF.

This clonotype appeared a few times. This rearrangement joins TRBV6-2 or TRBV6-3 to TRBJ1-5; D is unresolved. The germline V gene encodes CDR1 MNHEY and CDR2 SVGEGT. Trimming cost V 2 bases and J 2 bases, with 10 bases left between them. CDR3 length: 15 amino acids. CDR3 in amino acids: CASSYVGNGNQPQHF. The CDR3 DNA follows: TGTGCCAGCAGTTACGTGGGAAACGGCAATCAGCCCCAGCATTTT.

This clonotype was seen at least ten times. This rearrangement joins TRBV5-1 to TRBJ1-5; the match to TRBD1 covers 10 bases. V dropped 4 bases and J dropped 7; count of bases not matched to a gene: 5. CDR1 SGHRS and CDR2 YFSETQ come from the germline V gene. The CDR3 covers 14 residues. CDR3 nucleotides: TGCGCCAGCAGCCGAGGACAGGGGGGACAGCCCCAGCATTTT. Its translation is CASSRGQGGQPQHF.